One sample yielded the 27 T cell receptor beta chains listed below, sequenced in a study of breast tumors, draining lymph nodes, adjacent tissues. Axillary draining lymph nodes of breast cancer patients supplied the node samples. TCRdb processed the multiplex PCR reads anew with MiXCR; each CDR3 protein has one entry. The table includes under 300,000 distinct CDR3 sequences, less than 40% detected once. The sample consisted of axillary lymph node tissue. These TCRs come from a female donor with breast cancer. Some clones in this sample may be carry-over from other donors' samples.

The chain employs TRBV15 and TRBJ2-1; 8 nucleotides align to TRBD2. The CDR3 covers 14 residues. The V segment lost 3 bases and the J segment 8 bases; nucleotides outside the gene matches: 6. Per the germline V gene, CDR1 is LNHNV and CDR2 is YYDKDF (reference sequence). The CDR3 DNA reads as TGTGCCACCAGCAGTCCCAGCGGGAGAGATGAGCAGTTCTTC. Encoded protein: CATSSPSGRDEQFF.

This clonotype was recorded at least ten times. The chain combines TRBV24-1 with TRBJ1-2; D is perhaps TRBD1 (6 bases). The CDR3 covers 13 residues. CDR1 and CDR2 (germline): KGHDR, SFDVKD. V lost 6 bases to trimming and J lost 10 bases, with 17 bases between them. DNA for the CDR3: TGTGCCACCAGTTTCCACCCAAACAGGGACTACACCTTC. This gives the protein CATSFHPNRDYTF.

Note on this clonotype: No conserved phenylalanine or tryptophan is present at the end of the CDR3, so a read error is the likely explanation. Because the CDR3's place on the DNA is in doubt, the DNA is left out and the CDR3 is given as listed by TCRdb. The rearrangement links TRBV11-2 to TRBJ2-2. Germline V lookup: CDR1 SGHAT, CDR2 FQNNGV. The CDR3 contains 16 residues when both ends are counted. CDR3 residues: CASSQPRDANTGERMS.

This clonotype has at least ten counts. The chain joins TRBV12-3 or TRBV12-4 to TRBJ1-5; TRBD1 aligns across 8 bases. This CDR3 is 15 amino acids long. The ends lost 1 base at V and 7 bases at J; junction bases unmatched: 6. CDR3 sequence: CASSLGQGYRQPQHF. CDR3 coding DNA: TGTGCCAGCAGTTTAGGACAGGGGTACAGGCAGCCCCAGCATTTT.

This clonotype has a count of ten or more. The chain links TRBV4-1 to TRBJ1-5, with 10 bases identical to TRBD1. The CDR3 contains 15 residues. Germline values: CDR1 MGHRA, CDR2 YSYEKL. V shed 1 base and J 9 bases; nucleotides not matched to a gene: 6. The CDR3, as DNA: TGCGCCAGCAGCCAAGCCGACAGGGGGCTCCGGCCCCAGCATTTT. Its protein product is CASSQADRGLRPQHF.

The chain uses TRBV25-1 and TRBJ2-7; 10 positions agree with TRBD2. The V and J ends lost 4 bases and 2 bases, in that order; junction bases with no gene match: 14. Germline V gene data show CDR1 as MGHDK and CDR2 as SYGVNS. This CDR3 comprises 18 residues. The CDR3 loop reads CASSATGLAGVIAYEQYF. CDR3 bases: TGTGCCAGCAGTGCGACGGGGCTAGCGGGAGTAATTGCCTACGAGCAGTACTTC.

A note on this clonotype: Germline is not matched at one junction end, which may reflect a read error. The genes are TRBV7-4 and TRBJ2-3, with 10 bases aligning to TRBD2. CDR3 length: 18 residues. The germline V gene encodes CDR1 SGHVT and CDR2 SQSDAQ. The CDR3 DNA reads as TGTGCCAGCAGCTCCTCCGGGACTAGCGCGGGGATCACACATACGCAGTATTTT. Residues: CASSSSGTSAGITHTQYF.

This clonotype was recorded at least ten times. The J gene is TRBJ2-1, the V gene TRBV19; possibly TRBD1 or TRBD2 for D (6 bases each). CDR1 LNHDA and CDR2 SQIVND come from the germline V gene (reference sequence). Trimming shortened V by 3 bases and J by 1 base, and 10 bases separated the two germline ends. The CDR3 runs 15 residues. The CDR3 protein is CASSIWGASYNEQFF. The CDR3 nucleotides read TGTGCCAGTAGTATTTGGGGGGCATCCTACAATGAGCAGTTCTTC. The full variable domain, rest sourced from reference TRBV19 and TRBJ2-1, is DGGITQSPKYLFRKEGQNVTLSCEQNLNHDAMYWYRQDPGQGLRLIYYSQIVNDFQKGDIAEGYSVSREKKESFPLTVTSAQKNPTAFYLCASSIWGASYNEQFFGPGTRLTVL.

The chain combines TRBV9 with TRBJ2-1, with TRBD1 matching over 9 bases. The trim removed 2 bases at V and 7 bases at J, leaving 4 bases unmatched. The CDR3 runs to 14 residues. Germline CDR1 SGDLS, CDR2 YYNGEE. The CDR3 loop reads CASSVGQGRNEQFF. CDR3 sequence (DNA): TGTGCCAGCAGCGTGGGACAGGGACGGAATGAGCAGTTCTTC.

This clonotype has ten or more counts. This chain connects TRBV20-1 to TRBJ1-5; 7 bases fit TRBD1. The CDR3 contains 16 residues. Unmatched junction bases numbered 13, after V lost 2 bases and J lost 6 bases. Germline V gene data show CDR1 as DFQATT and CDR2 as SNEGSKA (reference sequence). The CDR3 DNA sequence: TGCAGTGCTAGAAGGCAAGGGGGCAGTATGGGTCAGCCCCAGCATTTT. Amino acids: CSARRQGGSMGQPQHF.

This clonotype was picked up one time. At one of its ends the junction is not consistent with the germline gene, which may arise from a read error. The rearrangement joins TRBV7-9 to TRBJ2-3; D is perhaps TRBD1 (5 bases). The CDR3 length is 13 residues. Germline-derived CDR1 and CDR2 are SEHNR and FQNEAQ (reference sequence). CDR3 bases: TGTGCCAGCAGCTTACAGGGTGCAGATACGCAGTACTTT. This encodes CASSLQGADTQYF.

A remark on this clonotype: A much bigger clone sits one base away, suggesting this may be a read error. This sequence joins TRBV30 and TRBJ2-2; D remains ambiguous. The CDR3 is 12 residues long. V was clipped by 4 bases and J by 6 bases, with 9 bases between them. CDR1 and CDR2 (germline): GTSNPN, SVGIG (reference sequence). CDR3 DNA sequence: TGTGCCTGGATTGGAGTGGCCGGGGAGCTGTTTTTT. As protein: CAWIGVAGELFF.

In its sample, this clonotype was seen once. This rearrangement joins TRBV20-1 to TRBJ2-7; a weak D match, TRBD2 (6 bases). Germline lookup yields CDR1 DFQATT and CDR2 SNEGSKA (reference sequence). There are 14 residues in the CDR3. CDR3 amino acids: CSSQDRGIAYEQYF. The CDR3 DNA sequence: TGCAGCAGCCAAGATCGGGGGATAGCCTACGAGCAGTACTTC.

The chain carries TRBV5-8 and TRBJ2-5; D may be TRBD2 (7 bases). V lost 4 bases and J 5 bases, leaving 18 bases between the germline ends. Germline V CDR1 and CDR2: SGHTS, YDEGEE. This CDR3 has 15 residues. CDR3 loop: CASSTTGGPRETQYF. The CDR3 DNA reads TGTGCCAGCAGCACAACGGGGGGCCCCAGGGAGACCCAGTACTTC. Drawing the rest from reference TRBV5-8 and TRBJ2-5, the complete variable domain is EAGVTQSPTHLIKTRGQQATLRCSPISGHTSVYWYQQALGLGLQFLLWYDEGEERNRGNFPPRFSGRQFPNYSSELNVNALELEDSALYLCASSTTGGPRETQYFGPGTRLLVL.

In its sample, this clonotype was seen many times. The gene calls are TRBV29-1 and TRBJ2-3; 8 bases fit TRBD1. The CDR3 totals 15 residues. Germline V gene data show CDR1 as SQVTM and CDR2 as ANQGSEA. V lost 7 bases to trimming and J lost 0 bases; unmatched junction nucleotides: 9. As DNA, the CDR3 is TGCAGCGCCAAAAGGGACAGGCCTAGCACAGATACGCAGTATTTT. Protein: CSAKRDRPSTDTQYF.

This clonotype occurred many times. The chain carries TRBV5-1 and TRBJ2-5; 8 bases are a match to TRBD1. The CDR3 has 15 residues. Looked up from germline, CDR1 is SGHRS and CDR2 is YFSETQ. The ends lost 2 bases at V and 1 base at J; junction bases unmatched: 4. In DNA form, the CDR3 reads TGCGCCAGCAGCTTTTCCAGGGGGCGCCAAGAGACCCAGTACTTC. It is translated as CASSFSRGRQETQYF.

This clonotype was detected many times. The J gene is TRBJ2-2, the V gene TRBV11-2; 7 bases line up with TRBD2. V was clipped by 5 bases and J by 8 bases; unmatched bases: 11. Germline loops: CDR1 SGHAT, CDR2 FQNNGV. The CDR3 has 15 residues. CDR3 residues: CASSPRTRRIGELFF. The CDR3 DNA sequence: TGTGCCAGCAGCCCCCGGACTAGGCGTATTGGGGAGCTGTTTTTT.

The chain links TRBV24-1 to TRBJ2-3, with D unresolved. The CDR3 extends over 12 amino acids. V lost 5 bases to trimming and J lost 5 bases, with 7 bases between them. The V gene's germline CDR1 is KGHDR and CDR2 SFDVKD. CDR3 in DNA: TGTGCCACCAGTGCCCTGGTAGATACGCAGTATTTT. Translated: CATSALVDTQYF.

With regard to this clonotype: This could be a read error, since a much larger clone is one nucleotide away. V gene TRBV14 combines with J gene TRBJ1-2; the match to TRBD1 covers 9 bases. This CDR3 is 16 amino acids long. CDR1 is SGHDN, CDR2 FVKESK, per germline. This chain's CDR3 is CASSRGGGQGNYAYTF. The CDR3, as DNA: TGTGCCAGCAGCCGCGGAGGGGGACAGGGTAACTATGCCTACACCTTC. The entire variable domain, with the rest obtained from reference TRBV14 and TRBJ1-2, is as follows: EAGVTQFPSHSVIEKGQTVTLRCDPISGHDNLYWYRRVMGKEIKFLLHFVKESKQDESGMPNNRFLAERTGGTYSTLKVQPAELEDSGVYFCASSRGGGQGNYAYTFGSGTRLTVV.

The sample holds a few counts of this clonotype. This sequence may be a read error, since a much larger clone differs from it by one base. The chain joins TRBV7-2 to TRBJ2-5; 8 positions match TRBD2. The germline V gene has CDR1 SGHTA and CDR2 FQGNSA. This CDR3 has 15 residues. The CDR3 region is CASSFGLADQETQHF. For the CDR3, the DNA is TGTGCCAGCAGCTTCGGACTAGCAGATCAAGAGACCCAGCACTTC.

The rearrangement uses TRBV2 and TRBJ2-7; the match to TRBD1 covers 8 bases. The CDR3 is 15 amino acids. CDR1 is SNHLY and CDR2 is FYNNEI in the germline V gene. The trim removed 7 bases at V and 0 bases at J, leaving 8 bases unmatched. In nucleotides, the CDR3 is TGTGCCAGCACCTTAAGGACAGGGCGCTCCTACGAGCAGTACTTC. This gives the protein CASTLRTGRSYEQYF.

The CDR3 loop is CASSAAYSGGDSYEQYF. The CDR3 DNA sequence: TGTGCCAGCTCAGCAGCATATAGCGGGGGCGACTCCTACGAGCAGTACTTC. The V gene is TRBV18, the J gene TRBJ2-7, with TRBD2 matching over 9 bases. The CDR3 covers 17 residues. Trimming cost V 5 bases and J 0 bases; bases outside gene matches: 11. Looked up from germline, CDR1 is KGHSH and CDR2 is LQKENI.

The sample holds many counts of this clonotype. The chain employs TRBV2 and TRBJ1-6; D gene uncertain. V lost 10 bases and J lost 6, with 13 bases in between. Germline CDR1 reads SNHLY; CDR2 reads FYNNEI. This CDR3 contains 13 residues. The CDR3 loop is CAISTRFNSPLHF. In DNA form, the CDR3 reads TGTGCCATCTCGACACGGTTTAATTCACCCCTCCACTTT.

The CDR3 DNA reads TGTGCCAGCAGCTTAGCTGACAGGGTCTCTGGGGCCAACGTCCTGACTTTC. This sequence encodes CASSLADRVSGANVLTF. The rearrangement uses TRBV7-6 and TRBJ2-6; 7 positions match TRBD1. V dropped 0 bases and J dropped 0; count of bases not matched to a gene: 2. The CDR3 length is 17 residues. Per germline, CDR1 SGHVS and CDR2 FNYEAQ.

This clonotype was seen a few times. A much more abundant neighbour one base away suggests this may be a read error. The CDR3 DNA is TGTGCTAGCAGCTTAGCCCCGGACAGGAGTAATGAGCAGCTCTTC. The encoded protein is CASSLAPDRSNEQLF. This chain links TRBV7-7 with TRBJ2-1; the match to TRBD1 covers 7 bases. The CDR3 contains 15 residues. Germline CDR1 is SSHAT and CDR2 is FNYEAQ (reference sequence).

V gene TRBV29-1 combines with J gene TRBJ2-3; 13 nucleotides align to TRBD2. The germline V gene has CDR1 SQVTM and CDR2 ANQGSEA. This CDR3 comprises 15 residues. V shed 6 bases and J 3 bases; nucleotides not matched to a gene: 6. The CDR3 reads CSVRTSGSGTDTQYF. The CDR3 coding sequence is TGCAGCGTCCGGACTAGCGGGAGTGGAACAGATACGCAGTATTTT.

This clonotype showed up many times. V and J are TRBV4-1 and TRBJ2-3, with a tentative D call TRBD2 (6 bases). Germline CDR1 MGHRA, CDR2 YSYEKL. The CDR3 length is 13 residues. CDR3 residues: CGSAQTRGNTQYF. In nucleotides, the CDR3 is TGCGGATCCGCGCAGACTAGGGGAAATACGCAGTATTTT.